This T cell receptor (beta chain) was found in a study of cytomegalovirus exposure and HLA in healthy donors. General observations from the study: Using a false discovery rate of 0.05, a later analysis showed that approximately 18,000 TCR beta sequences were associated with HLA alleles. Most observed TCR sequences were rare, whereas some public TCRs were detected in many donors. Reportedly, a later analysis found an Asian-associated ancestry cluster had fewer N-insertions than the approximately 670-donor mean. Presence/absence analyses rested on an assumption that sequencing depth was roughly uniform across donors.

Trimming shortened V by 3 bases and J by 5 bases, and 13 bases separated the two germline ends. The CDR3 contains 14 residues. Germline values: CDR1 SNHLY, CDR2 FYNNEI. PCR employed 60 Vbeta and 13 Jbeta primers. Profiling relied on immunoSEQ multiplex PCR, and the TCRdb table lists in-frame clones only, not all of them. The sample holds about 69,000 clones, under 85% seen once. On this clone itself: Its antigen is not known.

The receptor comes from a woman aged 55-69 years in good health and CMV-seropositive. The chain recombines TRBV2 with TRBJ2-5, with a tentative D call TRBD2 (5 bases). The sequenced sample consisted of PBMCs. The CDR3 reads CASSDREGLETQYF. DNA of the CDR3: TGTGCCAGCAGTGACCGGGAAGGGCTGGAGACCCAGTACTTC.